This T cell receptor (beta chain) was sequenced during a study of shared clonotypes between healthy human individuals. Clones were sequenced by immunoSEQ multiplex PCR, and TCRdb holds only the in-frame ones, with some missing. The table lists fewer than 800,000 clones, about 90% of them singletons. The germline V gene encodes CDR1 SEHNR and CDR2 FQNEAQ (reference sequence). V was shortened by 5 bases and J by 4 bases, with 18 bases between the two germline ends. The CDR3 contains 16 residues. As defined, naive CD8 cells were CD45RO-negative and positively selected for CCR7, with terminally differentiated effector memory CD45RA+ cells excluded. All donors were Caucasian adults living in Nashville, Tennessee.

This chain links TRBV7-9 with TRBJ2-1, with a possible D match to TRBD2 (6 bases). The sequence came from a man aged 30-40 years in good health. The specimen was naive CD8+ T cells sorted from blood. The chain's CDR3 is CASSTSGGGGYNEQFF. Written as DNA, the CDR3 is TGTGCCAGCAGCACCTCGGGTGGGGGAGGATACAATGAGCAGTTCTTC.